This T cell receptor (beta chain) was profiled in a study of T cell responses to AZD1222 COVID-19 vaccine. Study results and limitations: Donors, mostly white British, included more females; clonal diversity was possibly underestimated. Scientists sampled the repertoires only once the peak T cell response had passed. Baseline antibody screening turned up just a handful of seropositive AZD1222 recipients. In the spike-specific TCR repertoire, nearly half reportedly target unmutated variant regions.

The CDR3 is 16 residues long. The trim removed 4 bases at V and 3 bases at J, leaving 9 bases unmatched. Per the germline V gene, CDR1 is MNHNY and CDR2 is SVGAGI (reference sequence). Measured with immunoSEQ multiplex PCR; TCRdb has only the in-frame clones, and not every one. Of approximately 180,000 clones listed, 92% are singletons. Regarding this clone: As yet, its antigen is unknown.

The V gene is TRBV6-6, the J gene TRBJ2-7, with 10 nucleotides matching TRBD2. This clonotype was obtained from an adult in good health. Source: peripheral blood, taken on day 0 of AZD1222 vaccination. As DNA, the CDR3 is TGTGCCAGCAGTTGGCTAGCGGGAGATCGGGTCTACGAGCAGTACTTC. This gives the protein CASSWLAGDRVYEQYF.